This T cell receptor beta chain was identified during a study of vaccination and CD4 T cells after COVID-19. Study-wide context: Stimulation of the cells used overlapping spike peptide pools from SARS-CoV-2 and from the common cold coronaviruses HCoV-NL63, HCoV-OC43 and HCoV-229E.

V lost 4 bases and J lost 7; bases outside the gene matches: 13. CDR3 length equals 16 residues. Per germline, CDR1 KGHSH and CDR2 LQKENI. About this clonotype itself: What it binds is not known.

The treatment is: approximately 10-day PBMC culture with coronavirus spike peptide pools or control peptides (ViraFEST assay). The Oncomine TCR Beta short-read assay sequenced DNA from cultured CD4+ T cells. Cultured CD4+ T cells were the source of extracted genomic DNA. One entry per CDR3 protein, called by TCRdb with MiXCR from the PCR reads. The sample lists roughly 10,000 distinct CDR3 sequences; roughly 42% were seen once. This clonotype was sampled from a human donor who had recovered from COVID-19. The rearrangement joins TRBV18 to TRBJ2-1; 7 bases fit TRBD1. Specimen: CD4+ T cells from blood, cultured in vitro. The CDR3 reads CASSRATGKVDNEQFF. As DNA, the CDR3 is TGTGCCAGCTCACGCGCGACAGGGAAGGTTGATAATGAGCAGTTCTTC.